The clone carrying this TCR beta chain was seen only once. V lost 1 base to trimming and J lost 5 bases, with 22 bases between them. CDR3 size: 18 residues. CDR1 is SGHRS, CDR2 YFSETQ, per germline. Profiled with immunoSEQ multiplex PCR; TCRdb holds only in-frame clones, not every one. Of about 170,000 clones listed, 86% are singletons. This entry comes from a study of blood T cell repertoires in COVID-19. Input material: peripheral blood. This TCR derives from a man aged 70 or older with acute or convalescent COVID-19. V and J are TRBV5-1 and TRBJ2-1; a possible D gene is TRBD2 (6 bases). The CDR3 sequence: CASSLRRRASGRDNEQFF. CDR3 in DNA: TGCGCCAGCAGCTTGCGCAGGAGGGCCTCCGGACGGGACAATGAGCAGTTCTTC.